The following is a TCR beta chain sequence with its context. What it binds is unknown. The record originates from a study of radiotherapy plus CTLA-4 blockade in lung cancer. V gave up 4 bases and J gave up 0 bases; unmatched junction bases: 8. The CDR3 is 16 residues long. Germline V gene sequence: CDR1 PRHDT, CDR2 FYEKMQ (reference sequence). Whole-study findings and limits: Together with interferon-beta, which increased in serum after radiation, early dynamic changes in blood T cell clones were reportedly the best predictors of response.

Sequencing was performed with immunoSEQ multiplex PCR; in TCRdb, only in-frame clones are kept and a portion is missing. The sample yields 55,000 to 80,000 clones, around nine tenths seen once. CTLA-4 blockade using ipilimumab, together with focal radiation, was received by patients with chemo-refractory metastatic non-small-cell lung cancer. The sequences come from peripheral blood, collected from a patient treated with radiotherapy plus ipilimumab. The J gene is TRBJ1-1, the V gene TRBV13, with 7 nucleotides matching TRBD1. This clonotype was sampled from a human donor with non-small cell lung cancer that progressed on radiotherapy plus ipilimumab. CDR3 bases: TGTGCCAGCAGCTCAAAAACACAGGGGTTGAACACTGAAGCTTTCTTT. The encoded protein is CASSSKTQGLNTEAFF. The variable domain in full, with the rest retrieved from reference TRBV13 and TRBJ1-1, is AAGVIQSPRHLIKEKRETATLKCYPIPRHDTVYWYQQGPGQDPQFLISFYEKMQSDKGSIPDRFSAQQFSDYHSELNMSSLELGDSALYFCASSSKTQGLNTEAFFGQGTRLTVV.